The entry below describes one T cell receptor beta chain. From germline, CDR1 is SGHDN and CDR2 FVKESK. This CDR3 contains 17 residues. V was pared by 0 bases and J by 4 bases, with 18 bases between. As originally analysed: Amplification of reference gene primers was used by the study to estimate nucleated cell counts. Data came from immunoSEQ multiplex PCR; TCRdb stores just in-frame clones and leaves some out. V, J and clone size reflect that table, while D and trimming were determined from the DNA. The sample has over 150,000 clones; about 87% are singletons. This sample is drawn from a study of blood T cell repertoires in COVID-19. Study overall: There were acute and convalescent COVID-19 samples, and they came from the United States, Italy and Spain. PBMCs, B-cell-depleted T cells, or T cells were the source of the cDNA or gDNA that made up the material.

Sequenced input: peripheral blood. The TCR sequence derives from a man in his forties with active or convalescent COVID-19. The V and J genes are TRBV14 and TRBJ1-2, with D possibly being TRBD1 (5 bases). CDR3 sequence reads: CASSQDQFEGEVYGYTF. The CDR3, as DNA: TGTGCCAGCAGCCAAGATCAATTTGAAGGGGAGGTCTATGGCTACACCTTC.